The sample holds many counts of the clone carrying this T cell receptor (beta chain). Its antigen is still unknown. CDR1 is DFQATT and CDR2 is SNEGSKA in the germline V gene (reference sequence). The CDR3 runs 16 residues. Trimming took 0 bases from V and 2 from J; bases not matched to a gene: 8. These data are taken from a study of T-cell memory formation after mild COVID-19. Overall study context: Each donor largely had its own TCR clusters. General observations from the study: Second-wave clones with a day 37 peak had unconfirmed SARS-CoV-2 specificity. For contracting clones, CD4+ ones sat mainly in CM and EM, CD8+ in EMRA.

Each CDR3 protein gets one entry after TCRdb re-called the 5' RACE reads with MiXCR. The sample includes just over 300,000 distinct CDR3 sequences, just under 20% of them seen just once. The receptor comes from a man younger than 35 who had mild COVID-19 (a few samples of this study predate the infection). Cell type and time point are not known. The sample taken for sequencing was PBMCs or a T cell subset sorted from them (not recorded which). The rearrangement links TRBV20-1 to TRBJ2-5; 8 bases align to TRBD1. The DNA for the CDR3 is TGCAGTGCTAGAGACCAGGGGGCCCTTTTTCAAGAGACCCAGTACTTC. Protein: CSARDQGALFQETQYF.